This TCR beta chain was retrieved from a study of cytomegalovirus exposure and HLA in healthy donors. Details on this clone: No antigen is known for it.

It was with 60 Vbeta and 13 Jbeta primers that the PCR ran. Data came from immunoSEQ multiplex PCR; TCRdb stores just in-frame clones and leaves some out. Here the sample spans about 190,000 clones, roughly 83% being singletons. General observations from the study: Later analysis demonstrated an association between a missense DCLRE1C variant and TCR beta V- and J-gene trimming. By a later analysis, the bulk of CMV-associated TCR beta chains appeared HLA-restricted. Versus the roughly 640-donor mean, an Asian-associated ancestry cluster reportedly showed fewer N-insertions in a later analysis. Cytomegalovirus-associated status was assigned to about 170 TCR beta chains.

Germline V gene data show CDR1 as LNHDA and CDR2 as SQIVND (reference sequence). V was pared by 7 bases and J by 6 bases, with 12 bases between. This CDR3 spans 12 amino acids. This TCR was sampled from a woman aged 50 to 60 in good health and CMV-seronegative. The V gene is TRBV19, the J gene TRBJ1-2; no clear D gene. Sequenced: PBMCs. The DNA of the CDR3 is TGTGCCAGTACCTCCTACGGGGATGGCTACACCTTC. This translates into CASTSYGDGYTF.